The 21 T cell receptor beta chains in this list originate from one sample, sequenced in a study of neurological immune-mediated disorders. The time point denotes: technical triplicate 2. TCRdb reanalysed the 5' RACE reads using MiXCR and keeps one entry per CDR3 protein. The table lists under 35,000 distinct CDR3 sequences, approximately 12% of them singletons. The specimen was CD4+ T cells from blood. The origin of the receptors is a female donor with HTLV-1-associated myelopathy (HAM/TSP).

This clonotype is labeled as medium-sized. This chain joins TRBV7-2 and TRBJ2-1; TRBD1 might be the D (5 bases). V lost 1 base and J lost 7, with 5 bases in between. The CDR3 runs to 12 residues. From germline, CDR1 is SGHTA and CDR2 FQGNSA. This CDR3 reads CASSLDRNEQFF. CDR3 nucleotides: TGTGCCAGCAGCTTAGACAGGAATGAGCAGTTCTTC.

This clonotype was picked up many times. For the CDR3, the DNA is TGCAGTGCTAGAGACCCGCAGGGGATCTATGAGCAGTTCTTC. Amino acids: CSARDPQGIYEQFF. The chain uses TRBV20-1 and TRBJ2-1; D might be TRBD1 (6 bases). Per germline, CDR1 DFQATT and CDR2 SNEGSKA (reference sequence). V was cut by 0 bases and J by 8 bases, with 14 bases left in between. The CDR3 sequence is 14 residues long.

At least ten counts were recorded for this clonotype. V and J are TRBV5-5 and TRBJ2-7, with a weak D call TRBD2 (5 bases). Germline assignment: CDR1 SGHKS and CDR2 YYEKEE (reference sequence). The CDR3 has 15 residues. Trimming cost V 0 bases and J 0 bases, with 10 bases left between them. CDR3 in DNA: TGTGCCAGCAGCTTGGCAGCGGTTACCTCCTACGAGCAGTACTTC. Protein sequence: CASSLAAVTSYEQYF.

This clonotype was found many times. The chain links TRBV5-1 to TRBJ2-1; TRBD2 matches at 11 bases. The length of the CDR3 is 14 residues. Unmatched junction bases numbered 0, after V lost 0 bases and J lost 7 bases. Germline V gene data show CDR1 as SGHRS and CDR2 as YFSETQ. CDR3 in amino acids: CASSLGLAGNEQFF. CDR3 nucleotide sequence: TGCGCCAGCAGCTTGGGACTAGCGGGAAATGAGCAGTTCTTC.

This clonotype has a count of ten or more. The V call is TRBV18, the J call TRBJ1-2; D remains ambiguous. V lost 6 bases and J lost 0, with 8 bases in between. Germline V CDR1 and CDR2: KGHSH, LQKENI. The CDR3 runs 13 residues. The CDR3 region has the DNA TGTGCCAGCTCGGCACAGACTAACTATGGCTACACCTTC. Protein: CASSAQTNYGYTF.

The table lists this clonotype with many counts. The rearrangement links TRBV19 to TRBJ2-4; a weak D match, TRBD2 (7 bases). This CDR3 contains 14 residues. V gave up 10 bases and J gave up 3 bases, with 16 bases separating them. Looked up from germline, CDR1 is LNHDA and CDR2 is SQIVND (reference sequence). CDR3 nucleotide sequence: TGTGCCACTACACGGGGGGCAGGCAAAAACATTCAGTACTTC. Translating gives CATTRGAGKNIQYF.

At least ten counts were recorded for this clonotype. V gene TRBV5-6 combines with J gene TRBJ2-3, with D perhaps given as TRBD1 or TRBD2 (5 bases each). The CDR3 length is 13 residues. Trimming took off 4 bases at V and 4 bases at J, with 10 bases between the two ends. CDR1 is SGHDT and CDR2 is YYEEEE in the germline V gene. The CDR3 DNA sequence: TGTGCCAGCAGCGAGGGGTTGCCAGATACGCAGTATTTT. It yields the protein CASSEGLPDTQYF. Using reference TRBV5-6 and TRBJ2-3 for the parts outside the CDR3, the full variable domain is DAGVTQSPTHLIKTRGQQVTLRCSPKSGHDTVSWYQQALGQGPQFIFQYYEEEERQRGNFPDRFSGHQFPNYSSELNVNALLLGDSALYLCASSEGLPDTQYFGPGTRLTVL.

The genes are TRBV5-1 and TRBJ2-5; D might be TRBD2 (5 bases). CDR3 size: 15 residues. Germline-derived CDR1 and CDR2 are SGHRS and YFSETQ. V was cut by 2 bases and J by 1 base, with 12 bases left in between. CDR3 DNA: TGCGCCAGCAGCTTCCCGGGGTCGGGCCAAGAGACCCAGTACTTC. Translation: CASSFPGSGQETQYF.

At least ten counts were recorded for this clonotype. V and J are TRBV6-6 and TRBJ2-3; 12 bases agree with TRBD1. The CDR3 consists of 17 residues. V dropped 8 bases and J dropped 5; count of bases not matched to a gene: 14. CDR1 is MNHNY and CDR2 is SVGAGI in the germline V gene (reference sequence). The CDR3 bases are TGTGCCAGCTCCCCACTCCGGGGACAGGGGGCGGTAGATACGCAGTATTTT. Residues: CASSPLRGQGAVDTQYF.

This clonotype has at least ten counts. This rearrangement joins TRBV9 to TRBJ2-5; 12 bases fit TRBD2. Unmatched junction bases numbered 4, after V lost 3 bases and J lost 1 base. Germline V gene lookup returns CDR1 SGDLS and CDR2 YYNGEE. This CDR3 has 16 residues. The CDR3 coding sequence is TGTGCCAGCAGCGCCATACTAGCGGGGGGCCAAGAGACCCAGTACTTC. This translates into CASSAILAGGQETQYF.

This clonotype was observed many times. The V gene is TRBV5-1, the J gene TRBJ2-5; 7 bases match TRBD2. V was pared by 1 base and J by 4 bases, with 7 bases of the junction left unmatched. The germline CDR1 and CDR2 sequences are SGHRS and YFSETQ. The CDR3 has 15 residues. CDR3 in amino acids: CASSLPLADLETQYF. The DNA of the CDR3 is TGCGCCAGCAGCTTGCCCCTAGCGGACCTAGAGACCCAGTACTTC.

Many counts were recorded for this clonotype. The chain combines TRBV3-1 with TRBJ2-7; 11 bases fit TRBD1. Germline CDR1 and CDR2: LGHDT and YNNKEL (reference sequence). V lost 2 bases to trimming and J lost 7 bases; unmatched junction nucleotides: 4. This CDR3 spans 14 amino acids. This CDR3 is CASSQRTGGAEQYF. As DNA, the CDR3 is TGTGCCAGCAGCCAAAGGACAGGGGGCGCAGAGCAGTACTTC.

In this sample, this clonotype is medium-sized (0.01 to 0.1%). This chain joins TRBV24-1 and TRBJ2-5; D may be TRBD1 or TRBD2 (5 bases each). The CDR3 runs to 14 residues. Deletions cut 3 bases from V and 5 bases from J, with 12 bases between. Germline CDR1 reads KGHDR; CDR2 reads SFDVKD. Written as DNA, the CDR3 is TGTGCCACCAGTGATGGGCCCTGGGGGGAGACCCAGTACTTC. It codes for CATSDGPWGETQYF.

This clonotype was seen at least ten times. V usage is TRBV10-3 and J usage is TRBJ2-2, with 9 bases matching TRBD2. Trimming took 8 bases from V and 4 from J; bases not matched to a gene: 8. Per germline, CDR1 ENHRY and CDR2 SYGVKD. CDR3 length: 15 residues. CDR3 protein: CAIPGRGGVTGELFF. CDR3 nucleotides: TGTGCCATCCCCGGGCGGGGGGGCGTCACCGGGGAGCTGTTTTTT.

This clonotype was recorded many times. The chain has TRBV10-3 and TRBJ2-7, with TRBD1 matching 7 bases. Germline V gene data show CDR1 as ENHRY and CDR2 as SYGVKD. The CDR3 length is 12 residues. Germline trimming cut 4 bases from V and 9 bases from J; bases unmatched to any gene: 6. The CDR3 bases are TGTGCCATCAGTGCGGAAAGGGGGCGGCAGTACTTC. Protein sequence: CAISAERGRQYF.

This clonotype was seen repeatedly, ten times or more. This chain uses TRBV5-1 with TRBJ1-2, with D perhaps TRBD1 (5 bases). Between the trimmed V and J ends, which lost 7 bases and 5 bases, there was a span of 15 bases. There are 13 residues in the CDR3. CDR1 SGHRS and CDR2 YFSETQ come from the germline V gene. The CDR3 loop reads CASEDSPGYGYTF. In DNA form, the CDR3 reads TGCGCCAGCGAAGACAGTCCTGGGTATGGCTACACCTTC.

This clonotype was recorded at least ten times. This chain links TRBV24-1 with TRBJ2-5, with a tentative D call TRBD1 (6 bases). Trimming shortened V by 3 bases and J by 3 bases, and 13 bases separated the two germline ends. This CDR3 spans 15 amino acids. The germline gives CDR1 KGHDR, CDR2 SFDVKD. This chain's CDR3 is CATSDPGTYKETQYF. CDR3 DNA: TGTGCCACCAGTGATCCCGGGACATACAAAGAGACCCAGTACTTC.

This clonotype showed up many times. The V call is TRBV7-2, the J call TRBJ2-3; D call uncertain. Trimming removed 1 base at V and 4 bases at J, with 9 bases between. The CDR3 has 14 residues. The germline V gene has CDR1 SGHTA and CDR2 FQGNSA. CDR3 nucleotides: TGTGCCAGCAGCTTAGTAGGGCCGGCAGATACGCAGTATTTT. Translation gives CASSLVGPADTQYF.

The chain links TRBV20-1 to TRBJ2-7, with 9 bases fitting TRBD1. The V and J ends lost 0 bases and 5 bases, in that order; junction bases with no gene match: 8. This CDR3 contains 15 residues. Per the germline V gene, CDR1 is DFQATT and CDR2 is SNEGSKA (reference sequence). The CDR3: CSAREIGRTGDEQYF. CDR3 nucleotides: TGCAGTGCTAGAGAAATTGGGAGGACAGGGGACGAGCAGTACTTC.

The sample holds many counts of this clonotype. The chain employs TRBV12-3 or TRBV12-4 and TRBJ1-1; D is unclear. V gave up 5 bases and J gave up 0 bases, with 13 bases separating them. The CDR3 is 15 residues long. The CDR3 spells CASSPSASLNTEAFF. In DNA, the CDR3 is TGTGCCAGCAGTCCCTCGGCCTCGCTGAACACTGAAGCTTTCTTT.

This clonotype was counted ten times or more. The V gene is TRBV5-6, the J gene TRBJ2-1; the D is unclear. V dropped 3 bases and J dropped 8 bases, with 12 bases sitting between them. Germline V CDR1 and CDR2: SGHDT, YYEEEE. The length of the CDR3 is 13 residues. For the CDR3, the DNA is TGTGCCAGCAGCTCCCCTTTCTTGTATGAGCAGTTCTTC. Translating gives CASSSPFLYEQFF.